This TCR beta chain was observed in a study of cytomegalovirus exposure and HLA in healthy donors. It was with 60 Vbeta and 13 Jbeta primers that the PCR ran. The repertoire was sequenced with immunoSEQ multiplex PCR; TCRdb's copy has only in-frame clones and lacks some. The data hold about 190,000 clones, with 84% observed a single time. The CDR3 has 15 residues. The chain is built from TRBV21-1 and TRBJ2-2; whether TRBD1, the table's D call, matches the DNA was not checked. TRBV21-1 is an annotated pseudogene. The sequencing sample was made of PBMCs. This receptor was taken from a boy aged 5 to 17 in good health and CMV-seronegative. CDR3 in amino acids: CASSQGTGYPGELFF. The CDR3 nucleotides read TGTGCCAGCAGCCAAGGGACAGGGTATCCCGGGGAGCTGTTTTTT.